This T cell receptor beta chain is drawn from a study of blood T cell repertoires in COVID-19 (dated by TCRdb to 2020 to 2021). A note on the overall study: Collaborator samples came from the United States, Italy and Spain and covered acute and convalescent phases of COVID-19. The prospective study material was composed of cDNA or gDNA derived from T cells, B-cell-depleted T cells, or PBMCs. Subjects who had been exposed to COVID-19, were actively infected with it, or had recovered from it provided the deeply sampled blood TCRbeta repertoires that made up the dataset. The repertoires were released in a freely available public database meant as a resource for research on the immune response to SARS-CoV-2. Samples came from the ongoing ImmuneRACE study (first 160 participants) plus 1,254 subjects from 6 global collaborators. Nearly every sample came with metadata listing a de-identified subject ID, COVID-19 status, age in years and sex. Where HLA class I and class II types were available, the types were taken from metadata supplied by the sample provider, not from assay-based typing. Beyond this particular receptor, the publication reports: How much clinical and demographic metadata was included differed by source and by participant, and the metadata was provided uncurated.

From a lookup of the germline V gene, CDR1 and CDR2 are SNHLY and FYNNEI. The CDR3 runs 13 residues from the cysteine to the phenylalanine. The DNA shown is the 39-base CDR3, in frame from base 1. Trimming at the junction amounts to 4 bases on V and 7 bases on J, and the germline ends lie 11 bases apart. With regard to this clone: Its cognate antigen has yet to be identified. Per-base qualities were not stored, and no clone one base away is much larger.

In Seattle, one collaborating source enrolled patients while the infection was active and tracked those patients longitudinally over the course of disease. Collaborating institutions collected whole blood in K2EDTA tubes following their own protocols. For TCRbeta analysis, collaborators shipped samples in one of three forms: frozen whole blood, isolated PBMCs, or DNA extracted from either of those sample types. TCRbeta CDR3 regions were amplified from genomic DNA using the immunoSEQ Assay, a bias-controlled multiplex PCR. As for the original processing: Nucleated cell counts per sample were estimated from amplification of reference gene primers within the assay. Sequence reads were collapsed and filtered to measure the absolute abundance of every unique TCRbeta CDR3 rearrangement. For each sample, productive Simpson clonality was calculated as the square root of Simpson's diversity index over productive rearrangements. The clones in this table, taken by TCRdb from immuneACCESS, are in-frame only. Not every clone is retained; where verified, under half of the shortfall comes from an unresolved V gene, and the cause of the rest is unknown. V and J calls and clone size follow that table, whereas D and trimming were derived from the DNA. A total of 300,000 to 450,000 clones appear in this sample, roughly nine tenths of them only once. Roughly 3.9% of the sample is in the top ten clones.

Sequencing input: peripheral blood. The source of this sequence is a woman aged 55-70 years with COVID-19, enrolled during active disease. The V and J genes are TRBV2 and TRBJ2-4; a tentative D match to TRBD1 spans 6 bases. CDR3 protein: CASSGQGSNIQYF. At the DNA level, the sequence is TGTGCCAGCAGTGGGCAGGGGTCGAACATTCAGTACTTC.